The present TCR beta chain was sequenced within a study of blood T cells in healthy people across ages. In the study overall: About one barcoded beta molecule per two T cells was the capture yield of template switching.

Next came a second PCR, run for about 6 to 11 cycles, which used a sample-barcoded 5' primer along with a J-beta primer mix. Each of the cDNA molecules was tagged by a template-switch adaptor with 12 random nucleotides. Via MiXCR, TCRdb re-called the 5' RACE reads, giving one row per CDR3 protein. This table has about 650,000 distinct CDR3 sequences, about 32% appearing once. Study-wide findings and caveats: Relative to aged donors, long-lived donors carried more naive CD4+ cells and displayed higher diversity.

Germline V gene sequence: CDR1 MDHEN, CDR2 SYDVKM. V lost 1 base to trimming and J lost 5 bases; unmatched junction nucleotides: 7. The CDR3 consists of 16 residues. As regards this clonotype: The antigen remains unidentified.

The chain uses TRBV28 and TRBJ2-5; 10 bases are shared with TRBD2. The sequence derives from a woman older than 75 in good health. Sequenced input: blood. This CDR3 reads CASSLSASGSRETQYF. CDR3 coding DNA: TGTGCCAGCAGTTTATCTGCTAGCGGGAGCCGGGAGACCCAGTACTTC.